Listed below are T cell receptor beta chains from one sample, sequenced in a study of cytomegalovirus exposure and HLA in healthy donors. Assay used: immunoSEQ multiplex PCR; TCRdb lists only in-frame clones, some missing. The sample lists about 110,000 clones; 88% were seen once. Material for sequencing was PBMCs. Every receptor here comes from a woman aged 18 to 35 in good health and CMV-seropositive. Both conserved end residues are part of each CDR3. Each record gives: V gene, J gene, D gene, CDR3 DNA, CDR3 protein. D genes are given only for firm matches.

TRBV7-2	TRBJ1-1	.	TGTGCCAGCAGCCTCAGGACAGCCGAAGCTTTCTTT	CASSLRTAEAFF
TRBV7-9	TRBJ2-1	.	TGTGCCAGCAGCTTACAGGGGTACCACAATGAGCAGTTCTTC	CASSLQGYHNEQFF
TRBV15	TRBJ2-1	.	TGTGCCACCAGCAGAGGAGGTCGCAATGAGCAGTTCTTC	CATSRGGRNEQFF
TRBV2	TRBJ2-7	.	TGTGCCACCAGACGGGGGTTGAGCTACGAGCAGTACTTC	CATRRGLSYEQYF
TRBV18	TRBJ1-2	.	TGTGCCAGCTCACCTAAGGACACCACGACCTATGGCTACACCTTC	CASSPKDTTTYGYTF
TRBV27	TRBJ2-1	TRBD2	TGTGCCAGCCGGAGGCGGGGGAGCCCCCCCGAAAATGAGCAGTTCTTC	CASRRRGSPPENEQFF
TRBV7-2	TRBJ2-3	TRBD2	TGTGCCAGCAGCTTCGACAGCGGGGGGGCCTCGGGTACGCAGTATTTT	CASSFDSGGASGTQYF
TRBV6-5	TRBJ1-2	.	TGTGCCAGCAGTTACGCGGGGTTCTCTGGCTACACCTTC	CASSYAGFSGYTF
TRBV15	TRBJ1-5	TRBD1	TGTGCCACCAGCGGAGGACAGGGACCCCCCAATCAGCCCCAGCATTTT	CATSGGQGPPNQPQHF
TRBV7-9	TRBJ1-3	TRBD1	TGTGCCAGCAGCCCCGCACGGACAGGGAGTGGAAACACCATATATTTT	CASSPARTGSGNTIYF
TRBV28	TRBJ1-5	.	TGTGCCAGCAGACTCATTCTTTGGGACAAGGGTACAGCAGTCAATCAGCCCCAGCATTTT	CASRLILWDKGTAVNQPQHF
TRBV4-3	TRBJ1-1	.	TGCGCCAGCAGCCAAGATTGGCTCAACACTGAAGCTTTCTTT	CASSQDWLNTEAFF
TRBV18	TRBJ2-3	.	TGTGCCAGCTCACCCAGGGGAGATACGCAGTATTTT	CASSPRGDTQYF
TRBV7-2	TRBJ2-3	.	TGTGCCAGCAGCTTAGTAGGCACAGATACGCAGTATTTT	CASSLVGTDTQYF
TRBV18	TRBJ2-1	TRBD2	TGTGCCAGCTCACCACTAGCGGGGGAGCAGTTCTTC	CASSPLAGEQFF
TRBV6-1	TRBJ1-5	.	TGTGCCAGCAGGGAAATGGGAGGGGGGGGGAATCAGCCCCAGCATTTT	CASREMGGGGNQPQHF
TRBV19	TRBJ1-5	TRBD1	TGTGCCAGTAGTGTTACAGGGGTCAATCAGCCCCAGCATTTT	CASSVTGVNQPQHF
TRBV7-8	TRBJ2-7	TRBD1	TGTGCCAGCAGCTTGACAGGGGCCTACGAGCAGTACTTC	CASSLTGAYEQYF